The entry below describes one T cell receptor (beta chain). The source of the sample is a study of metastatic and nonmetastatic thyroid tumors. As for the study in general: Repertoire comparison spanned blood and tumor or nodule tissue of malignant and benign thyroid patients.

This CDR3 is built from 12 residues. Trimming removed 3 bases from V and 1 base from J, with 5 bases in between. Germline loops: CDR1 DFQATT, CDR2 SNEGSKA (reference sequence). In the study's own analysis: CDR3 was compared across clinicopathological groups, and the resulting differences were used to build a distant-metastasis classifier for papillary thyroid cancer. Using MiXCR, TCRdb re-called clones from the PCR reads. V and J calls and clone size were set by TCRdb, not the authors. The sample has tens of thousands of clones, roughly a sixth seen once; the top ten hold roughly 13%. Treatment of any kind had been given to no patient before thyroid surgery.

The chain has TRBV20-1 and TRBJ2-3; D call uncertain. The sequence was obtained from a female donor with papillary thyroid cancer or a benign thyroid nodule (not recorded which). Some clones in this sample may be carry-over from other donors' samples. The sequencing input was blood. As DNA, the CDR3 is TGCAGTGCTAGCTTTGGCACAGATACGCAGTATTTT. This translates into CSASFGTDTQYF.